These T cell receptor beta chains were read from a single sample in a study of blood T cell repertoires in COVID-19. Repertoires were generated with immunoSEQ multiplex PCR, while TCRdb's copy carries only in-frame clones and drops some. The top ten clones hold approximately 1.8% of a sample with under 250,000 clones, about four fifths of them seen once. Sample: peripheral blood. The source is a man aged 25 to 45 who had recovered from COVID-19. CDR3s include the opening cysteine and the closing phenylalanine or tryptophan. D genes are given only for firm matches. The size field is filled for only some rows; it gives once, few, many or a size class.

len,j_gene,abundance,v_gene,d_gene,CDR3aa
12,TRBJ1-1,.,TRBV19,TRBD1,CASSGETGLAFF
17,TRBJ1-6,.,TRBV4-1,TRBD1,CASSQDPRDRANSPLHF
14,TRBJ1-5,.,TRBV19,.,CASSILGGGQPQHF
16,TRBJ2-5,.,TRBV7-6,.,CASSLYPPEGQETQYF
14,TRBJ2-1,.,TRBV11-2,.,CASSLTWRANEQFF
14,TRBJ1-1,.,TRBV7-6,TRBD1,CASSLGQEVTEAFF
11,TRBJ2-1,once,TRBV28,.,CASRTDNEQFF
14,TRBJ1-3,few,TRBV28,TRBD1,CASKTGGEGNTIYF
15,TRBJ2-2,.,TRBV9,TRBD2,CASSTRSGGPGELFF
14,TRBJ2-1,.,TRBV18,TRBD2,CASSPGLADNEQFF
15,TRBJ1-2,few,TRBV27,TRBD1,CASSSSGGDSYGYTF
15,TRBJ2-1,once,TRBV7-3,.,CASSPPGTAYNEQFF
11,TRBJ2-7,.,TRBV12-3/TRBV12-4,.,CASSSGFWQYF
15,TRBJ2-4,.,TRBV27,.,CASSTGFLAKNIQYF
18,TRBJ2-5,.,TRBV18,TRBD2,CASSLQDPTAGGKETQYF
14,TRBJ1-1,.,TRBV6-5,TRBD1,CASSWDRVDTEAFF
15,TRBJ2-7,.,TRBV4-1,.,CASSQSRRGHYEQYF